This paragraph reports one T cell receptor beta chain. Its antigen is unidentified. The data belong to a study of T cell repertoires in ileal Crohn's disease. For the study at large: At surgery, around 40% of patients smoked, with median disease duration about eight years. Every patient was operated on for stricturing (roughly 60%) or penetrating (approximately 40%) complications. From the surgical specimen's inflamed ileum, biopsies were taken as M0.

Specified time point: inflamed ileum from the surgical specimen. Overall study results and limits: All patients with clonality above 26.8% had endoscopic recurrence.

Clones were sequenced by immunoSEQ multiplex PCR, and TCRdb holds only the in-frame ones, with some missing. The profile shows 2,000 to 2,500 clones, about 92% of them singletons. V lost 7 bases and J lost 2; bases outside the gene matches: 7. CDR1 and CDR2 (germline): SQVTM, ANQGSEA. This CDR3 contains 13 residues. The source of this sequence is an adult with Crohn's disease. Sequencing was carried out using ileal tissue. This chain joins TRBV29-1 and TRBJ1-2; 7 bases match TRBD1. CDR3 region: CSDRQGANYGYTF. CDR3 in DNA: TGCAGCGACAGACAGGGTGCGAACTATGGCTACACCTTC.